Described below is a single TCR beta chain sequence and its context. V lost 7 bases and J 3 bases, leaving 10 bases between the germline ends. The germline CDR1 and CDR2 sequences are SQVTM and ANQGSEA. The CDR3 contains 12 residues. The data are from a study of T cells in Graves' hyperthyroidism and ophthalmopathy. RNA transcripts served as the template for amplifying TCR beta CDR3 regions. The TCR CDR3 first-round RT-PCR relied on the HTBI primer set. TCRdb passed the multiplex PCR reads through MiXCR, listing each CDR3 protein once. Here the sample spans 330,000 or so distinct CDR3 sequences, approximately 18% being singletons.

This chain connects TRBV29-1 to TRBJ1-5; D is unresolved. This sequence originates from a middle-aged man with Graves' ophthalmopathy. Sequences were obtained from blood. DNA of the CDR3: TGCAGCGGGGGAGACATCAATCAGCCCCAGCATTTT. Translated: CSGGDINQPQHF.